This T cell receptor beta chain is from a study of blood T cells in healthy people across ages. On this clonotype itself: Its specificity is not known.

The study recruited healthy Caucasian donors from Russia who were aged roughly 6 to 100. Whole-study findings and limits: Unknown CMV status may confound age-related changes in expanded clones. Higher diversity and more naive CD4+ cells were features of long-lived donors, compared to aged donors.

This CDR3 contains 13 residues. V was cut by 8 bases and J by 0 bases, with 9 bases left in between. Germline V gene lookup returns CDR1 MNHEY and CDR2 SVGAGI. Together with a sample-barcoded 5' primer, a J-beta primer mix was included in a second PCR lasting about 7 to 11 cycles. Each cDNA molecule carried a tag from a template-switch adaptor that contained 12 random nucleotides. Using its own MiXCR run on the 5' RACE reads, TCRdb lists one record per CDR3 protein. Of around 1,600,000 distinct CDR3 sequences listed, 40% to 45% are singletons. Material for sequencing was blood. This sequence originates from a young woman in good health. The rearrangement joins TRBV6-5 to TRBJ2-3; D is perhaps TRBD2 (5 bases). CDR3 region: CASARRSTDTQYF. The CDR3 DNA sequence: TGTGCCAGCGCTAGGAGGAGCACAGATACGCAGTATTTT.